Below, 5 T cell receptor beta chains from the same sample are listed, as sequenced in a study of early T cells in non-severe SARS-CoV-2 infection. TCRdb called the 5' RACE reads again in MiXCR, with one record for every CDR3 protein. The table includes approximately 89,000 distinct CDR3 sequences, around an eighth detected once. Sequencing was carried out using whole blood. These receptors originate from an adult who was a healthcare worker with PCR-confirmed SARS-CoV-2 infection or an uninfected control (not recorded which).

Only a few counts were recorded for this clonotype. This sequence joins TRBV18 and TRBJ2-7; no definite D call. Germline V gene data show CDR1 as KGHSH and CDR2 as LQKENI. Trimming cost V 3 bases and J 0 bases, with 12 bases left between them. This CDR3 region has 15 residues. CDR3 sequence reads: CASSPVPGPSYEQYF. CDR3 nucleotides: TGTGCCAGCTCACCGGTCCCAGGCCCCTCCTACGAGCAGTACTTC.

This clonotype was detected a few times. The chain has TRBV7-3 and TRBJ2-3; 8 bases agree with TRBD2. The CDR3 is 14 amino acids. J gave up 5 bases and V 5 bases, and 6 bases lay outside the gene matches. CDR1 is SGHTA, CDR2 FQGTGA, per germline. In DNA, the CDR3 is TGTGCCAGCAGCCCCGGACTAGCATTAGATACGCAGTATTTT. This translates into CASSPGLALDTQYF. The whole variable domain, filled in from reference TRBV7-3 and TRBJ2-3, reads GAGVSQTPSNKVTEKGKYVELRCDPISGHTALYWYRQSLGQGPEFLIYFQGTGAADDSGLPNDRFFAVRPEGSVSTLKIQRTERGDSAVYLCASSPGLALDTQYFGPGTRLTVL.

The chain is built from TRBV29-1 and TRBJ1-4; D remains unclear. Per the germline V gene, CDR1 is SQVTM and CDR2 is ANQGSEA. The CDR3 totals 13 residues. The germline V and J ends were trimmed by 7 bases and 8 bases, with 17 bases remaining between them. The CDR3 DNA is TGCAGCGCCCGGACGTCTCAAAGCGAAAAACTGTTTTTT. Its translation: CSARTSQSEKLFF.

This clonotype was detected many times. The chain couples TRBV5-1 to TRBJ1-1; 7 nucleotides line up with TRBD1. V was clipped by 5 bases and J by 1 base; unmatched bases: 2. In germline, CDR1 is SGHRS, CDR2 YFSETQ. The CDR3 covers 13 residues. The CDR3 DNA reads as TGCGCCAGCAGAGGGACAGAGAACACTGAAGCTTTCTTT. Translated, it gives CASRGTENTEAFF.

This clonotype has just a few counts. V gene TRBV18 combines with J gene TRBJ1-5; D possibly corresponds to TRBD1 (5 bases). The CDR3 runs to 14 residues. CDR1 is KGHSH, CDR2 LQKENI, per germline. V dropped 3 bases and J dropped 1 base, with 7 bases sitting between them. CDR3 in DNA: TGTGCCAGCTCACCCCGGGACAGCAATCAGCCCCAGCATTTT. Protein sequence: CASSPRDSNQPQHF.